One T cell receptor (beta chain) is described in this entry. Its target antigen remains unknown. No base quality information exists; no much larger clone differs at one position. Library preparation was by the immunoSEQ multiplex PCR assay. Here the immuneACCESS table is served through TCRdb, limited to in-frame sequences with V and J called. Missing clones are a known gap in these copies; in checked studies unresolved V genes cover under half, and the rest lacks a known reason. This sample comprises around 52,000 clones, around nine tenths of them detected only once. The ten largest clones add up to approximately 5% of the sample. CDR1 and CDR2 are read off the germline V gene as MDHEN and SYDVKM. Its CDR3 holds 14 amino acids, cysteine through phenylalanine. Of all the DNA, just the CDR3 is kept, 42 bases in frame from base 1. V loses 7 bases, J loses 0 bases, and the germline ends lie 12 bases apart.

The data were obtained in a study of T cell changes during pregnancy in multiple sclerosis (dated by TCRdb to the late 2010s). For context, the study as a whole: Changes in the T cell repertoire over the course of pregnancy were examined in this study in women with multiple sclerosis.

The V and J segments used are TRBV28 and TRBJ1-2; 5 matching bases give a weak D call of TRBD1. The sequenced sample was peripheral blood from another person, used as feeder cells. The TCR was taken from a human donor whose cells served as feeder cells for cultures in a pregnancy study. The CDR3 region: CASTLGVANYGYTF. The DNA is as follows: TGTGCCAGCACCTTAGGGGTAGCTAACTATGGCTACACCTTC.